Given below is one TCR beta chain in context. V trimming: 5 bases; J trimming: 3 bases; junction bases outside the gene matches: 7. CDR1 is SEHNR, CDR2 FQNEAQ, per germline (reference sequence). The CDR3 contains 15 residues. This sample is part of a study of blood T cell repertoires in COVID-19. Background on the study: T cells, B-cell-depleted T cells, or PBMCs provided the cDNA or gDNA that served as material.

In the source study's methods: Reference gene primer amplification gave nucleated cell count estimates. The assay was immunoSEQ multiplex PCR, and TCRdb's table has in-frame clones only and misses some. V and J calls and clone size are copied from that table; D and trimming were computed from the DNA. Of approximately 280,000 clones listed, 70% to 90% are singletons. Sequencing was done on a sample of peripheral blood. This clonotype was obtained from a man aged 18 to 35 with active or convalescent COVID-19. The genes are TRBV7-9 and TRBJ2-7, with 10 bases fitting TRBD1. The CDR3 coding sequence is TGTGCCAGCAGCCCCCGGGACAGGGGATTCTACGAGCAGTACTTC. Its protein product is CASSPRDRGFYEQYF.